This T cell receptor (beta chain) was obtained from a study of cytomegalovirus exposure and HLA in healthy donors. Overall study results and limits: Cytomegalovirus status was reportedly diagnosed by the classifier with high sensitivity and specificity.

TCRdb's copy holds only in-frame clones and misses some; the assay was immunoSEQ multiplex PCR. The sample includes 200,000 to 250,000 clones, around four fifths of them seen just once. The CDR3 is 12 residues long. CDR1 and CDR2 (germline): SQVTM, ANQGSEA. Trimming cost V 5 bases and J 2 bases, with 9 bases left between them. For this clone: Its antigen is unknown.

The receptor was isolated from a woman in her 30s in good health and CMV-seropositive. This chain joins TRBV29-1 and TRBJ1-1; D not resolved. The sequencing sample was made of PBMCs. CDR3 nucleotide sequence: TGCAGCGTTAGGGTAACAAACACTGAAGCTTTCTTT. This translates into CSVRVTNTEAFF. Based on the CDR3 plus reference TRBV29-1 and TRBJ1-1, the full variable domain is SAVISQKPSRDICQRGTSLTIQCQVDSQVTMMFWYRQQPGQSLTLIATANQGSEATYESGFVIDKFPISRPNLTFSTLTVSNMSPEDSSIYLCSVRVTNTEAFFGQGTRLTVV.